This T cell receptor beta chain was profiled in a study of PD-1 blockade in mismatch repair-deficient tumors. Study information: Enrolled about 2012-2016, patients had progressing, pretreated mismatch repair-deficient cancers of about a dozen types. General study results and limits: Rapid post-treatment expansion, then contraction, generally preceding radiologic response, marked tumor-resident clones.

In its sample, this clone was seen once. Its target is unknown. V shed 2 bases and J 1 base; nucleotides not matched to a gene: 3. Germline V lookup: CDR1 MGHRA, CDR2 YSYEKL. The CDR3 is 16 residues long. The protocol was immunoSEQ multiplex PCR, while the TCRdb copy is restricted to in-frame clones and leaves out a portion. The sample lists more than 85,000 clones, about 79% seen once, with around 6.5% in the top ten. The source material was peripheral blood, sampled about 36 weeks after starting pembrolizumab. The chain recombines TRBV4-1 with TRBJ2-5; 11 positions match TRBD2. The clonotype originates from an adult with mismatch repair-deficient cancer. DNA for the CDR3: TGCGCCAGCAGCCAAACTAGCGGGAGTATCCAAGAGACCCAGTACTTC. As protein: CASSQTSGSIQETQYF.